Below, 14 T cell receptor beta chains from the same sample are listed, as sequenced in a study of blood T cell repertoires in COVID-19. Clones were read by immunoSEQ multiplex PCR, and TCRdb kept only the in-frame ones, dropping some. The sample carries tens of thousands of clones, 80% to 95% recorded once. The sample taken for sequencing was peripheral blood. All receptors come from a man in his fifties or sixties with active COVID-19.

The CDR3 loop is CASRVDSYRGQPQHF. CDR3 coding DNA: TGTGCCAGCAGGGTGGACAGTTATCGGGGACAGCCCCAGCATTTT. The rearrangement links TRBV6-5 to TRBJ1-5, with D perhaps matching TRBD1 (6 bases). CDR1 is MNHEY and CDR2 is SVGAGI in the germline V gene. V was shortened by 6 bases and J by 7 bases, with 19 bases between the two germline ends. This CDR3 is 15 amino acids long.

The V and J genes are TRBV19 and TRBJ2-2; perhaps TRBD1 as D (7 bases). The CDR3 spans 14 residues. Germline V CDR1 and CDR2: LNHDA, SQIVND (reference sequence). V gave up 6 bases and J gave up 1 base, with 9 bases separating them. The CDR3, as DNA: TGTGCCAGTAGCCAGGGGGGGAACACCGGGGAGCTGTTTTTT. It yields the protein CASSQGGNTGELFF.

V gene TRBV6-5 combines with J gene TRBJ1-1; D is ambiguous. The V gene's germline CDR1 is MNHEY and CDR2 SVGAGI. The CDR3 runs 13 residues. V was cut by 6 bases and J by 1 base, with 9 bases left in between. DNA of the CDR3: TGTGCCAGCAGCCCACGAGAGAACACTGAAGCTTTCTTT. It specifies CASSPRENTEAFF.

This clone was seen a handful of times. The chain is built from TRBV6-5 and TRBJ2-7; 9 nucleotides align to TRBD2. V lost 7 bases and J lost 3; bases outside the gene matches: 7. Per germline, CDR1 MNHEY and CDR2 SVGAGI. This CDR3 contains 14 residues. CDR3 nucleotides: TGTGCCAGCACGAAAGCGGGAGGCGGCTACGAGCAGTACTTC. This codes for CASTKAGGGYEQYF.

The chain links TRBV7-3 to TRBJ2-5, with TRBD2 matching over 8 bases. Germline-derived CDR1 and CDR2 are SGHTA and FQGTGA. V shed 5 bases, J shed 1 base, and the junction held 3 bases outside the gene matches. CDR3 length: 14 amino acids. The CDR3 protein is CASSPGGGQETQYF. CDR3 nucleotides: TGTGCCAGCAGCCCCGGGGGGGGCCAAGAGACCCAGTACTTC.

The V gene is TRBV11-2, the J gene TRBJ1-4; no clear D gene. The V gene's germline CDR1 is SGHAT and CDR2 FQNNGV. V was clipped by 5 bases and J by 0 bases, with 10 bases between them. The CDR3 has 15 amino acids. This CDR3 reads CASSSRGPTNEKLFF. In DNA, the CDR3 is TGTGCCAGCAGCAGCAGAGGGCCAACTAATGAAAAACTGTTTTTT. Full variable domain (outside the CDR3, taken from reference TRBV11-2 and TRBJ1-4): EAGVAQSPRYKIIEKRQSVAFWCNPISGHATLYWYQQILGQGPKLLIQFQNNGVVDDSQLPKDRFSAERLKGVDSTLKIQPAKLEDSAVYLCASSSRGPTNEKLFFGSGTQLSVL.

The genes are TRBV6-1 and TRBJ2-3, with a tentative D call TRBD2 (5 bases). The CDR3 spans 13 residues. Germline CDR1 MNHNS, CDR2 SASEGT. Deletions cut 1 base from V and 6 bases from J, with 8 bases between. Here the CDR3 DNA reads TGTGCCAGCAGTGAAGTAAGGAGGGATACGCAGTATTTT. It codes for CASSEVRRDTQYF.

V gene TRBV4-2 combines with J gene TRBJ2-5, with 15 bases that match TRBD2. V lost 2 bases to trimming and J lost 2 bases; unmatched junction nucleotides: 3. CDR1 is LGHNA and CDR2 is YNFKEQ in the germline V gene. This CDR3 is 17 amino acids long. CDR3 loop: CASSQRGTSGGQETQYF. The CDR3 DNA reads TGTGCCAGCAGCCAACGGGGGACTAGCGGGGGGCAAGAGACCCAGTACTTC.

CDR3 bases: TGTGCCAGCAGTTACGGTGAGGGATTAGCTCAGCCCCAGCATTTT. Residues: CASSYGEGLAQPQHF. V usage is TRBV6-2 or TRBV6-3 and J usage is TRBJ1-5; D gene uncertain. CDR1 is MNHEY, CDR2 SVGEGT, per germline. The ends were cut back, 2 bases at V and 6 bases at J, with 14 bases in the middle. This CDR3 is built from 15 residues.

The V call is TRBV7-9, the J call TRBJ2-1, with D perhaps TRBD2 (6 bases). The germline V and J ends were trimmed by 6 bases and 15 bases, with 18 bases remaining between them. The CDR3 contains 12 residues. Germline CDR1 SEHNR, CDR2 FQNEAQ (reference sequence). The CDR3 is CASSFPGGETFF. CDR3 bases: TGTGCCAGCAGTTTCCCTGGCGGGGAGACGTTCTTC.

The V and J genes are TRBV10-3 and TRBJ1-5; D remains ambiguous. The germline V gene encodes CDR1 ENHRY and CDR2 SYGVKD. Trimming removed 5 bases at V and 0 bases at J, with 8 bases between. This CDR3 is 14 amino acids long. CDR3 coding DNA: TGTGCCATCAGTAGAGGGTATAGCAATCAGCCCCAGCATTTT. Protein product: CAISRGYSNQPQHF.

V gene TRBV9 combines with J gene TRBJ1-3; tentative D call: TRBD1 (5 bases). Trimming took off 0 bases at V and 1 base at J, with 14 bases between the two ends. CDR1 is SGDLS, CDR2 YYNGEE, per germline. The CDR3 consists of 17 residues. The CDR3 coding sequence is TGTGCCAGCAGCGTAGGTTCGGGGGTGCGGTCTGGAAACACCATATATTTT. It codes for CASSVGSGVRSGNTIYF.

The chain's CDR3 is CASSQAGTRKETQYF. CDR3 bases: TGTGCCAGCAGCCAAGCCGGGACTAGAAAAGAGACCCAGTACTTC. The chain uses TRBV4-2 and TRBJ2-5, with 8 bases matching TRBD2. V lost 1 base and J lost 3; bases outside the gene matches: 4. Germline CDR1 LGHNA, CDR2 YNFKEQ. The CDR3 covers 15 residues.

This clone was seen once. This chain uses TRBV18 with TRBJ1-2; 7 nucleotides line up with TRBD1. The CDR3 runs to 13 residues. Trimming at V came to 3 bases and at J to 5 bases, leaving 3 bases not matched to a gene. The germline gives CDR1 KGHSH, CDR2 LQKENI. CDR3 loop: CASSPSGQYGYTF. The CDR3 DNA reads as TGTGCCAGCTCACCGTCGGGACAGTATGGCTACACCTTC.